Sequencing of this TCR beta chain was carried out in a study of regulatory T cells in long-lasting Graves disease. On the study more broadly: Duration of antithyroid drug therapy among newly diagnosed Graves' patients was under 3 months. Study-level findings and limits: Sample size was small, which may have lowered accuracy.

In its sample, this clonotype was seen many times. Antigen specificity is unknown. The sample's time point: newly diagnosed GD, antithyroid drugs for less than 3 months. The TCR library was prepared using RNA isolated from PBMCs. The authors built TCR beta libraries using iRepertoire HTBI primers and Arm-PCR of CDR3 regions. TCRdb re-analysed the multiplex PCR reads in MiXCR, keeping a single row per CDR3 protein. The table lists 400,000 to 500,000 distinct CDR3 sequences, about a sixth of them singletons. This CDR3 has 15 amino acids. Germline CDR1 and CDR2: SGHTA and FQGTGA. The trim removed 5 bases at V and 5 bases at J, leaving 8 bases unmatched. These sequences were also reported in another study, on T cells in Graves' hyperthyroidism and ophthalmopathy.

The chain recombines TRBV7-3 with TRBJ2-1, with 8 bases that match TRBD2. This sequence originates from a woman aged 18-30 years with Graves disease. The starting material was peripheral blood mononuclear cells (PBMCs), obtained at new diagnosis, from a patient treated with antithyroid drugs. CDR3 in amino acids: CASSLQGTSNNEQFF. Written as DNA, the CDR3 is TGTGCCAGCAGCCTCCAGGGGACTAGTAACAATGAGCAGTTCTTC. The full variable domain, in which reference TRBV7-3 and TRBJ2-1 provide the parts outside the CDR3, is GAGVSQTPSNKVTEKGKYVELRCDPISGHTALYWYRQSLGQGPEFLIYFQGTGAADDSGLPNDRFFAVRPEGSVSTLKIQRTERGDSAVYLCASSLQGTSNNEQFFGPGTRLTVL.